Listed below are T cell receptor beta chains from one sample, sequenced in a study of naive and memory T cell subsets. Via MiXCR, TCRdb re-called the UMI-ligation and nested PCR reads, giving one row per CDR3 protein. The sample yields more than 13,000 distinct CDR3 sequences, around 5.5% seen once. The sample consisted of skin, taken from a tuberculin skin test site. The receptor source for this set is an adult in good health. Each CDR3 is given with its conserved first and last residue. Fields, in order: D gene, J gene, clone size, V gene, CDR3 DNA, CDR3 protein. A D gene is named only where the DNA matches it firmly. Clone size is not always given. Where it is, it says once, few, many or a class for expanded clones.

- TRBJ2-5 many TRBV7-3 TGTGCCAGCGGGAATGGAGAGACCCAGTACTTC CASGNGETQYF
TRBD2 TRBJ2-1 medium-sized TRBV5-1 TGCGCCAGCAGCTTGCAGGGTAGGCGGGGGACCAGCTCCTACAATGAGCAGTTCTTC CASSLQGRRGTSSYNEQFF
TRBD2 TRBJ2-7 many TRBV5-1 TGCGCCAGCAGCTCACACTCCCCCGGGGGGACCTACGAGCAGTACTTC CASSSHSPGGTYEQYF
- TRBJ2-3 medium-sized TRBV7-8 TGTGCCAGCAGCTTAGGGACTACGACCACTTATACGCAGTATTTT CASSLGTTTTYTQYF
- TRBJ2-3 many TRBV5-1 TGCGCCAGCAGCCCGGGACGGATCGTCACAGATACGCAGTATTTT CASSPGRIVTDTQYF
TRBD1 TRBJ2-2 many TRBV19 TGTGCCAGTAGTACGACAGGGAACGCCGGGGAGCTGTTTTTT CASSTTGNAGELFF
- TRBJ2-1 medium-sized TRBV7-2 TGTGCCAGCACCGCCCGGGGCGGATACAATGAGCAGTTCTTC CASTARGGYNEQFF
- TRBJ1-2 many TRBV6-1 TGTGCCAGCAGTGAAGTCAGGGCCTACGGCTACACCTTC CASSEVRAYGYTF
- TRBJ2-1 many TRBV7-2 TGTGCCAGCAGGCTTACAGGGACCTCCTACAATGAGCAGTTCTTC CASRLTGTSYNEQFF
- TRBJ1-6 many TRBV9 TGTGCCAGCAGCGTAGACCCGGATCCTCGGGGCACCCTCCACTTT CASSVDPDPRGTLHF
- TRBJ1-5 - TRBV19 TGTGCCAGTAGTATATTGGCAACGAGCAATCAGCCCCAGCATTTT CASSILATSNQPQHF
- TRBJ1-6 few TRBV6-2/TRBV6-3 TGTGCCAGCAGTGATGACGGTAATTCACCCCTCCACTTT CASSDDGNSPLHF
TRBD1 TRBJ1-1 many TRBV4-3 TGCGCCAGCAGCCACGATACCGGGACAGTGAACACTGAAGCTTTCTTT CASSHDTGTVNTEAFF
TRBD2 TRBJ2-3 many TRBV29-1 TGCAGCGTCGCGGGGGGGAGAGATACGCAGTATTTT CSVAGGRDTQYF
- TRBJ1-1 - TRBV19 TGTGCCAGTAGTGCGTGGGGGGGATCGAACACTGAAGCTTTCTTT CASSAWGGSNTEAFF
- TRBJ1-2 - TRBV5-1 TGCGCCAGCAGCTCCCGGGACGATACCCCTGGAGTTGGCTACACCTTC CASSSRDDTPGVGYTF
TRBD1 TRBJ2-5 few TRBV20-1 TGCAGTGCTCTAAATTCAATTCAGGGGGCCGGAGAGACCCAGTACTTC CSALNSIQGAGETQYF
- TRBJ1-1 many TRBV7-3 TGTGCCAGCAGCTTAGAGGCAGAAAGTGAAGCTTTCTTT CASSLEAESEAFF
- TRBJ2-3 many TRBV9 TGTGCCAGCAGCGTAAGCATTAACGACTTTGACAGTCCCACAGATACGCAGTATTTT CASSVSINDFDSPTDTQYF
TRBD1 TRBJ1-2 once TRBV6-5 TGTGCCAGCAGGAGCCCAGGGGGCTGGAGTGGCTACACCTTC CASRSPGGWSGYTF
- TRBJ1-1 many TRBV7-9 TGTGCCAGCAGCTTAGTCCAGGGAGTCACTGAAGCTTTCTTT CASSLVQGVTEAFF
TRBD1 TRBJ1-2 many TRBV5-4 TGTGCCAGCAGCCCTCTAGACAGGGGGAATGGCTACACCTTC CASSPLDRGNGYTF
- TRBJ2-2 many TRBV9 TGTGCCAGCAGCGTATTCTCCAGGCGGCGGACCGGGGAGCTGTTTTTT CASSVFSRRRTGELFF
TRBD1 TRBJ2-7 many TRBV5-6 TGTGCCAGCAGCCCGCGACAGGGGATCAACTACGAGCAGTACTTC CASSPRQGINYEQYF
- TRBJ1-3 many TRBV5-5 TGTGCCAGCAGCCCAGGACAGCTCTCTGGAAACACCATATATTTT CASSPGQLSGNTIYF
- TRBJ2-1 many TRBV2 TGTGCCAGCAGTGCGCGGAATGAGCAGTTCTTC CASSARNEQFF
TRBD2 TRBJ2-5 many TRBV7-2 TGTGCCAGCAGCGGGGAAGGACTAGCGGGGGGGCTGACCCAGTACTTC CASSGEGLAGGLTQYF
- TRBJ2-7 many TRBV3-1 TGTGCCAGCAGCCAATCCGGGATCCGCTACGAGCAGTACTTC CASSQSGIRYEQYF
TRBD2 TRBJ2-1 many TRBV20-1 TGCAGTGCTCCAAAACCACTAGCGGGGGTCGTCAATGAGCAGTTCTTC CSAPKPLAGVVNEQFF
- TRBJ2-7 medium-sized TRBV7-2 TGTGCCAGCAGCGAACAGGGAGGCCCTTTCCTTATCGAGCAGTACTTC CASSEQGGPFLIEQYF
- TRBJ2-7 many TRBV7-2 TGTGCCAGCAGCTTAGCACCTCAGGGGAGCTCCTACGAGCAGTACTTC CASSLAPQGSSYEQYF
- TRBJ2-3 many TRBV4-3 TGCGCCAGCAGCCCCCTGCCCCACGGGAACACAGATACGCAGTATTTT CASSPLPHGNTDTQYF
TRBD2 TRBJ2-1 many TRBV9 TGTGCCAGCAGCGACCGGGGGGGTTATGAGAATGAGCAGTTCTTC CASSDRGGYENEQFF
- TRBJ1-1 few TRBV5-1 TGCGCCAGCAGACAAGCGAGGGGCGACACTGAAGCTTTCTTT CASRQARGDTEAFF
- TRBJ1-5 - TRBV2 TGTGCCAGCAGTCGACAGGTACCGGATCAGCCCCAGCATTTT CASSRQVPDQPQHF
TRBD2 TRBJ2-3 many TRBV12-3/TRBV12-4 TGTGCCAGCAGTTCGACTAGCGGGGGGGCAAGAGATACGCAGTATTTT CASSSTSGGARDTQYF
- TRBJ2-3 - TRBV19 TGTGCCAGCTCAGTAAGACTTTCTCAGGATACGCAGTATTTT CASSVRLSQDTQYF
TRBD1 TRBJ2-7 many TRBV18 TGTGCCAGCTCGCCGGGACAGTCCTACGAGCAGTACTTC CASSPGQSYEQYF
TRBD1 TRBJ2-7 many TRBV19 TGTGCCAGTAGTAAGGGGGCCTCCTACGAGCAGTACTTC CASSKGASYEQYF
TRBD1 TRBJ1-1 many TRBV6-2/TRBV6-3 TGTGCCAGCAGTTATCTACAGGGGGCGAGAACTGAAGCTTTCTTT CASSYLQGARTEAFF